This T cell receptor beta chain originates from a study of T cell repertoires in cytomegalovirus infection. Overall study: Shared public TCR beta signatures pointed to both CMV infection and a matching HLA type. Regarding the study as a whole: CMV-specific TCR beta clonotypes restricted by HLA-C were the ones dominating the ex vivo response.

TCRdb reprocessed the reads via MiXCR and lists one record per CDR3 protein. The sample lists 150,000 to 200,000 distinct CDR3 sequences, approximately 19% occurring once. On this clonotype itself: Its antigen is not identified.

The material sequenced was PBMCs. This TCR derives from a human donor in good health (CMV status not recorded). Some clones in this sample may be carry-over from other donors' samples.

CDR3 coding DNA: TGTGCCAGCAGTTCCGGGACCCCCTACGAGCAGTACTTC. This encodes CASSSGTPYEQYF. This chain links TRBV28 with TRBJ2-7, with D perhaps being TRBD1 or TRBD2 (5 bases each). The CDR3 is 13 residues long. Per germline, CDR1 MDHEN and CDR2 SYDVKM. V lost 4 bases to trimming and J lost 2 bases, with 9 bases between them.